The rows below give T cell receptor beta chains drawn from one sample of a study of T cells in localized non-small cell lung cancer. The table came from immunoSEQ multiplex PCR; TCRdb's copy has only in-frame clones and leaves some out. The data contain tens of thousands of clones, around 75% of them singletons. The source material was PBMCs, sampled before any cancer treatment. Every receptor here comes from a woman aged 35 to 69 with stage II squamous cell lung carcinoma. The CDR3 runs from the conserved cysteine through the conserved F or W. The D gene is left open where the match is weak. A clone size is listed for some rows: how often the clone was seen (once, few, many), or a class if it is expanded.

CAASPGGLQPQHF | TGTGCAGCCAGTCCAGGGGGCTTACAGCCCCAGCATTTT | TRBJ1-5 | TRBV28 | TRBD1 | .
CASSLLTLDGKNEKLFF | TGTGCCAGCAGTTTATTAACTTTGGACGGAAAAAATGAAAAACTGTTTTTT | TRBJ1-4 | TRBV27 | . | once
CASRLDGYTGELFF | TGTGCCAGTAGGTTAGACGGTTACACCGGGGAGCTGTTTTTT | TRBJ2-2 | TRBV19 | . | once
CASSPGRLAEKLFF | TGTGCCAGCAGCCCAGGGCGGTTGGCGGAAAAACTGTTTTTT | TRBJ1-4 | TRBV11-2 | . | .
CASSYSGGNTIYF | TGTGCCAGCAGTTACTCGGGGGGGAACACCATATATTTT | TRBJ1-3 | TRBV6-5 | . | .
CVSSSIPLGGSHDYGYTF | TGTGTCAGCAGTTCTATACCTTTAGGGGGATCGCATGACTATGGCTACACCTTC | TRBJ1-2 | TRBV27 | . | .
CASRVAAENGYTF | TGTGCCAGCAGGGTGGCCGCAGAAAATGGCTACACCTTC | TRBJ1-2 | TRBV6-1 | . | .
CASSPRDDRGSQETQYF | TGTGCCAGCAGCCCAAGAGATGACAGGGGGAGCCAAGAGACCCAGTACTTC | TRBJ2-5 | TRBV7-8 | TRBD1 | once
CSVRWVVGREAEAFF | TGCAGCGTACGTTGGGTGGTCGGGCGTGAGGCTGAAGCTTTCTTT | TRBJ1-1 | TRBV29-1 | . | .
CASSPGHTNTEAFF | TGTGCCAGCAGCCCAGGACATACCAACACTGAAGCTTTCTTT | TRBJ1-1 | TRBV9 | . | .
CASSPLPSGGGTSYNEQFF | TGTGCCAGCTCACCCCTTCCTAGCGGGGGGGGGACCTCCTACAATGAGCAGTTCTTC | TRBJ2-1 | TRBV18 | TRBD2 | .
CASSPKTRAGANVLTF | TGTGCCAGCAGCCCAAAGACGCGGGCTGGGGCCAACGTCCTGACTTTC | TRBJ2-6 | TRBV7-6 | . | few
CASSALLAGGPNEQFF | TGCGCCAGCAGTGCCCTATTAGCGGGGGGGCCCAATGAGCAGTTCTTC | TRBJ2-1 | TRBV10-2 | TRBD2 | few
CASSLGGRRNQHF | TGTGCCAGCAGCTTGGGGGGTCGGCGGAACCAGCATTTT | TRBJ1-5 | TRBV5-6 | . | .
CASSPDRTQETQYF | TGTGCCAGCAGCCCGGACAGGACCCAAGAGACCCAGTACTTC | TRBJ2-5 | TRBV5-5 | TRBD1 | .
CASSMDPPTNTGELFF | TGCGCCAGCAGCATGGACCCACCTACGAACACCGGGGAGCTGTTTTTT | TRBJ2-2 | TRBV5-1 | . | .
CASSPAADTNYGYTF | TGTGCCAGCTCACCGGCGGCAGATACTAACTATGGCTACACCTTC | TRBJ1-2 | TRBV18 | . | .
CASSPWTNPSRGSSYEQYF | TGTGCCAGCAGCCCATGGACCAACCCAAGTAGGGGAAGCTCCTACGAGCAGTACTTC | TRBJ2-7 | TRBV13 | . | .
CASSPQVNTEAFF | TGTGCCAGCAGCCCGCAGGTGAACACTGAAGCTTTCTTT | TRBJ1-1 | TRBV7-9 | . | .
CASSYVLNTEAFF | TGTGCCAGCAGTTACGTCCTGAACACTGAAGCTTTCTTT | TRBJ1-1 | TRBV6-5 | . | once
CASSTYPRDTGKTQYF | TGTGCCAGCAGCACCTATCCCCGGGACACAGGAAAGACCCAGTACTTC | TRBJ2-5 | TRBV11-2 | . | few
CASSIEIHQPQHF | TGTGCCAGTAGTATAGAAATTCATCAGCCCCAGCATTTT | TRBJ1-5 | TRBV19 | . | .
CASSPQPGSYNEQFF | TGTGCCAGCAGCCCGCAGCCGGGGTCCTACAATGAGCAGTTCTTC | TRBJ2-1 | TRBV7-2 | . | few
CASRPAPGQGIYEQYF | TGTGCCAGCAGACCCGCACCGGGACAGGGTATTTACGAGCAGTACTTC | TRBJ2-7 | TRBV28 | TRBD1 | .
CASSLLAGVQETQYF | TGTGCCAGCAGTTTACTAGCGGGAGTGCAAGAGACCCAGTACTTC | TRBJ2-5 | TRBV6-5 | TRBD2 | few
CASSLGGGVTDTQYF | TGTGCCAGCAGCTTGGGAGGGGGTGTCACAGATACGCAGTATTTT | TRBJ2-3 | TRBV5-4 | . | .
CSVSENTGELFF | TGCAGCGTTTCCGAGAACACCGGGGAGCTGTTTTTT | TRBJ2-2 | TRBV29-1 | . | .
CASSTDPQETQYF | TGTGCTAGCAGCACCGACCCCCAAGAGACCCAGTACTTC | TRBJ2-5 | TRBV7-7 | . | .
CASSLTGVGANVLTF | TGTGCCAGCAGCTTAACAGGGGTTGGGGCCAACGTCCTGACTTTC | TRBJ2-6 | TRBV5-5 | TRBD1 | .
CASKMISDDQPQHF | TGTGCCAGTAAAATGATTTCGGACGATCAGCCACAGCATTTT | TRBJ1-5 | TRBV19 | . | .
CASSSDSRDSPLHF | TGTGCCAGCAGCAGCGACAGCAGAGATTCACCCCTCCACTTT | TRBJ1-6 | TRBV2 | . | .
CASSDRVWDYGYTF | TGTGCCAGCAGTGACAGGGTTTGGGACTATGGCTACACCTTC | TRBJ1-2 | TRBV2 | . | once
CASSAGRQESSYNEQFF | TGTGCCAGCAGCGCTGGCAGACAGGAGAGTTCCTACAATGAGCAGTTCTTC | TRBJ2-1 | TRBV7-2 | . | .
CASRRGFSGNTIYF | TGTGCCAGCAGGAGGGGCTTCTCTGGAAACACCATATATTTT | TRBJ1-3 | TRBV2 | . | .
CASNGGRTYEQYF | TGTGCCAGCAACGGCGGGAGGACCTACGAGCAGTACTTC | TRBJ2-7 | TRBV28 | TRBD2 | .
CASRAATDTQYF | TGTGCCAGCAGGGCGGCCACAGATACGCAGTATTTT | TRBJ2-3 | TRBV6-5 | . | once
CASSSAGTGTYEQYF | TGTGCCAGCAGCTCCGCCGGGACAGGGACCTACGAGCAGTACTTC | TRBJ2-7 | TRBV5-4 | TRBD1 | .
CASRDSGVPNYGYTF | TGTGCCAGTCGGGACTCAGGGGTTCCTAACTATGGCTACACCTTC | TRBJ1-2 | TRBV19 | . | .
CASSRRGDTYEQYF | TGTGCCAGCAGTAGGAGGGGGGACACCTACGAGCAGTACTTC | TRBJ2-7 | TRBV27 | . | .
CASRRQHSGANVLTF | TGTGCCAGCAGACGTCAACACTCTGGGGCCAACGTCCTGACTTTC | TRBJ2-6 | TRBV6-5 | . | .
CASRSGDEQYF | TGTGCCAGCAGGTCCGGCGACGAGCAGTACTTC | TRBJ2-7 | TRBV6-1 | . | .
CASSTSGTYNEQFF | TGTGCCAGCAGTACTAGCGGGACTTACAATGAGCAGTTCTTC | TRBJ2-1 | TRBV2 | TRBD2 | .
CASSQLLPTGLTYNEQFF | TGCGCCAGCAGCCAACTACTCCCTACGGGACTCACCTACAATGAGCAGTTCTTC | TRBJ2-1 | TRBV4-3 | . | .
CASSRGPWDGQETQYF | TGTGCCAGCAGTAGGGGCCCCTGGGACGGCCAAGAGACCCAGTACTTC | TRBJ2-5 | TRBV25-1 | . | .
CASSRKQGAREETQYF | TGTGCCAGTAGTAGGAAACAGGGGGCGAGGGAAGAGACCCAGTACTTC | TRBJ2-5 | TRBV19 | TRBD1 | .
CASSDALAGPLTDTQYF | TGTGCCAGCTCTGATGCCCTAGCGGGTCCACTCACAGATACGCAGTATTTT | TRBJ2-3 | TRBV2 | TRBD2 | once
CASSLRTGWGNQPQHF | TGTGCCAGCAGTTTACGGACAGGCTGGGGCAATCAGCCCCAGCATTTT | TRBJ1-5 | TRBV6-5 | TRBD1 | .
CASSFRGDSATSSGANVLTF | TGTGCCAGCAGTTTCCGCGGGGACTCAGCTACTTCCTCTGGGGCCAACGTCCTGACTTTC | TRBJ2-6 | TRBV27 | . | .
CASTPPPVNTGELFF | TGTGCCAGCACCCCCCCGCCCGTCAACACCGGGGAGCTGTTTTTT | TRBJ2-2 | TRBV6-6 | . | once
CASRPGTSNTGELFF | TGTGCCAGCAGGCCCGGGACCTCTAACACCGGGGAGCTGTTTTTT | TRBJ2-2 | TRBV7-2 | . | .
CASSLNFLNTEAFF | TGTGCCAGCAGTTTGAACTTTCTGAACACTGAAGCTTTCTTT | TRBJ1-1 | TRBV27 | . | .
CASSESWALGNTIYF | TGTGCCAGCAGTGAATCTTGGGCCCTTGGAAACACCATATATTTT | TRBJ1-3 | TRBV2 | . | .
CASSPGGYEQYF | TGTGCCAGCAGTCCAGGAGGCTACGAGCAGTACTTC | TRBJ2-7 | TRBV21-1 | . | .
CASGSGRRTGGTDTQYF | TGTGCCAGTGGAAGCGGGAGAAGAACCGGTGGCACAGATACGCAGTATTTT | TRBJ2-3 | TRBV19 | TRBD2 | .
CASSPGRGRLNTEAFF | TGTGCCAGCTCACCGGGCCGGGGAAGATTGAACACTGAAGCTTTCTTT | TRBJ1-1 | TRBV18 | . | .
CASTWTLMIWNTIYF | TGTGCCAGCACCTGGACACTGATGATATGGAACACCATATATTTT | TRBJ1-3 | TRBV2 | . | .
CASSYGTGAYEQYF | TGTGCCAGCAGTTACGGGACGGGAGCATACGAGCAGTACTTC | TRBJ2-7 | TRBV6-5 | . | .